This TCR beta chain was profiled in a study of blood T cell repertoires in COVID-19. On the study more broadly: The United States, Italy and Spain supplied acute and convalescent COVID-19 samples.

Enrolment of Seattle patients took place during active infection, and they were followed longitudinally. Note on this clone: Other nucleotide sequences from this sample produce the same CDR3.

The data were produced by immunoSEQ multiplex PCR, yet TCRdb's version contains in-frame clones alone and is incomplete. The table lists almost 200,000 clones, around 85% of them singletons. CDR3 length: 14 amino acids. CDR1 is MNHNY and CDR2 is SVGAGI in the germline V gene (reference sequence). V shed 2 bases and J shed 1 base, with 6 bases lying between them. The receptor comes from a man between 60 and 75 years old with COVID-19, enrolled during active disease. Sequencing was carried out using peripheral blood. V and J are TRBV6-6 and TRBJ1-5; no firm D call. The CDR3 reads CASSYQESNQPQHF. The DNA of the CDR3 is TGTGCCAGCAGTTACCAGGAAAGCAATCAGCCCCAGCATTTT.